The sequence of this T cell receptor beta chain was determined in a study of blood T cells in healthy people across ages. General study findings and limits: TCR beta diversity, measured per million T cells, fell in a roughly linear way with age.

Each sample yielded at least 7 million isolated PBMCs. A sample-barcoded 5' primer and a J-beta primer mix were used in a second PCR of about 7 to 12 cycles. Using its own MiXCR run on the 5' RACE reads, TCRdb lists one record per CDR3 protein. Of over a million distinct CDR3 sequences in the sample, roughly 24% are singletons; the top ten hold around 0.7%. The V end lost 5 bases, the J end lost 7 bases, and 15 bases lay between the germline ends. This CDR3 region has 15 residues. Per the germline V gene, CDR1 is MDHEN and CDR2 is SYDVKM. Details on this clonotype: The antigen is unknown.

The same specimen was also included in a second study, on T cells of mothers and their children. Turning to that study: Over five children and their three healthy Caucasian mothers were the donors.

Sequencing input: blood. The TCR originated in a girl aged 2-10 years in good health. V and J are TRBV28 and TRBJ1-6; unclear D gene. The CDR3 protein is CASSPRAMWNSPLHF. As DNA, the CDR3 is TGTGCCAGCAGTCCTCGGGCGATGTGGAATTCACCCCTCCACTTT.